Listed here are 18 T cell receptor beta chains from one sample, sequenced in a study of preoperative IRX-2 immunotherapy in early breast cancer. Method: immunoSEQ multiplex PCR; TCRdb's copy keeps in-frame clones and lacks some. Among around 29,000 clones listed, under 90% were seen once. Treatment here: preoperative locoregional IRX-2 cytokine immunotherapy. Sample collection occurred from a patient treated with IRX-2 immunotherapy. These receptors all come from a human donor with breast cancer.

This chain connects TRBV28 to TRBJ1-2, with TRBD1 matching 8 bases. Germline V gives CDR1 MDHEN, CDR2 SYDVKM. The CDR3 is 13 residues long. V dropped 7 bases and J dropped 8; count of bases not matched to a gene: 9. CDR3 nucleotides: TGTGCCAGCACGGACAGGGCCCCCTTGGGCTACACCTTC. Amino acids: CASTDRAPLGYTF.

This clone was recorded only once. This chain's CDR3 is CASSPGTVGADTQYF. CDR3 DNA: TGTGCCAGCAGCCCCGGGACGGTCGGCGCAGATACGCAGTATTTT. V is TRBV7-6 and J is TRBJ2-3; tentatively, D is TRBD1 or TRBD2 (5 bases each). The germline gives CDR1 SGHVS, CDR2 FNYEAQ. The V end was cut by 5 bases, the J end by 4 bases, with 16 bases between. The CDR3 spans 15 residues.

The V and J genes are TRBV11-3 and TRBJ1-2; no definite D call. CDR1 is SGHNT and CDR2 is YENEEA in the germline V gene. V was pared by 2 bases and J by 0 bases, with 13 bases between. The CDR3 consists of 16 residues. The CDR3 nucleotides are TGTGCCAGCAGCTTACTCACGGCGGAAACTAACTATGGCTACACCTTC. Amino acid sequence: CASSLLTAETNYGYTF.

This chain links TRBV19 with TRBJ1-5, with 8 bases lining up with TRBD1. This CDR3 region has 18 residues. V gave up 6 bases and J gave up 0 bases; unmatched junction bases: 13. Germline loops: CDR1 LNHDA, CDR2 SQIVND (reference sequence). CDR3 nucleotide sequence: TGTGCCAGTAGAGTCGGACAGGGCCGGACATATAGCAATCAGCCCCAGCATTTT. Protein: CASRVGQGRTYSNQPQHF.

The count of this clone is one. V and J are TRBV6-8 and TRBJ2-4; no firm D call. The CDR3 has 12 amino acids. Germline assignment: CDR1 MNHGY and CDR2 SAAAGT. V lost 8 bases to trimming and J lost 0 bases, with 5 bases between them. CDR3 sequence reads: CASGIAKNIQYF. Written as DNA, the CDR3 is TGTGCCAGCGGAATAGCCAAAAACATTCAGTACTTC.

The chain links TRBV6-8 to TRBJ1-5; 9 positions agree with TRBD1. From germline, CDR1 is MNHGY and CDR2 SAAAGT. Trimming removed 8 bases from V and 6 bases from J; junction bases left unmatched: 8. The CDR3 totals 14 residues. The CDR3 sequence is CASGDRAGGQPQHF. Here the CDR3 DNA reads TGTGCCAGCGGGGACAGGGCCGGGGGTCAGCCCCAGCATTTT.

The V and J genes are TRBV5-1 and TRBJ2-7, with 9 bases that match TRBD2. Germline V gene sequence: CDR1 SGHRS, CDR2 YFSETQ. This CDR3 contains 15 residues. V was pared by 2 bases and J by 2 bases, with 5 bases of the junction left unmatched. CDR3 region: CASSFASGETYEQYF. As DNA, the CDR3 is TGCGCCAGCAGCTTCGCTAGCGGGGAGACCTACGAGCAGTACTTC.

The chain links TRBV19 to TRBJ2-7, with TRBD1 identical over 8 bases. V shed 6 bases, J shed 5 bases, and the junction held 9 bases outside the gene matches. Germline V CDR1 and CDR2: LNHDA, SQIVND (reference sequence). The CDR3 totals 14 residues. This CDR3 is CASRSDRVSHEQYF. The CDR3 nucleotides read TGTGCCAGTAGGTCGGACAGGGTGTCCCACGAGCAGTACTTC.

This clone was observed a single time. The chain is built from TRBV7-4 and TRBJ1-5; the match to TRBD1 covers 7 bases. The CDR3 totals 16 residues. In germline, CDR1 is SGHVT, CDR2 SQSDAQ. After removal of 6 bases from V and 0 bases from J, the junction contained 8 bases not matched to a gene. The CDR3 DNA reads TGTGCCAGCAGTAGACAGGGCCCTTATAGCAATCAGCCCCAGCATTTT. This sequence encodes CASSRQGPYSNQPQHF.

This clone was counted a few times. The chain recombines TRBV6-8 with TRBJ1-1, with a weak D call TRBD1 (5 bases). The germline CDR1 and CDR2 sequences are MNHGY and SAAAGT. The germline V and J ends were trimmed by 4 bases and 4 bases, with 22 bases remaining between them. The CDR3 loop spans 17 amino acids. The CDR3 loop is CASSFRISQGRGTEAFF. As DNA, the CDR3 is TGTGCCAGCAGTTTCCGAATCAGTCAGGGTAGGGGCACTGAAGCTTTCTTT.

V is TRBV11-3 and J is TRBJ2-2; tentatively, D is TRBD1 or TRBD2 (6 bases each). CDR1 and CDR2 from the germline V gene are SGHNT and YENEEA. V lost 3 bases and J 4 bases, leaving 12 bases between the germline ends. The CDR3 is made up of 15 amino acids. This CDR3 is CASSLGGLSTGELFF. CDR3 DNA: TGTGCCAGCAGCTTGGGGGGCCTGAGCACCGGGGAGCTGTTTTTT.

The chain employs TRBV6-8 and TRBJ1-2; no clear D gene. The CDR3 loop spans 13 amino acids. Per the germline V gene, CDR1 is MNHGY and CDR2 is SAAAGT. V was trimmed by 5 bases and J by 7 bases, leaving 14 bases between them. The CDR3 DNA is TGTGCCAGCAGTCTTTCGGGAAAGGGTGGCTACACCTTC. Amino acid sequence: CASSLSGKGGYTF.

Details on this clone: Relative to the germline gene, one junction end is altered; a read error may explain this. The chain links TRBV6-8 to TRBJ2-3; TRBD2 matches 9 bases. Looked up from germline, CDR1 is MNHGY and CDR2 is SAAAGT. The CDR3 is 15 amino acids. DNA for the CDR3: TGTGCCATCAGTGTGATTAGCGGGAGTTCAGATACGCAGTATTTT. This translates into CAISVISGSSDTQYF.

This clone showed up just a few times. The chain is built from TRBV28 and TRBJ2-3; 11 bases line up with TRBD1. Germline V gene data show CDR1 as MDHEN and CDR2 as SYDVKM. The junction had 9 bases not matched to a gene; V was cut back by 6 bases and J by 4 bases. The CDR3 loop spans 16 amino acids. In nucleotides, the CDR3 is TGTGCCAGCAGCCACAGGACAGGGGGCTGGGCAGATACGCAGTATTTT. Translating it yields CASSHRTGGWADTQYF.

The chain uses TRBV4-1 and TRBJ2-7, with 7 bases matching TRBD2. CDR3 size: 18 residues. CDR1 and CDR2 (germline): MGHRA, YSYEKL. J gave up 1 base and V 0 bases, and 12 bases lay outside the gene matches. The CDR3 DNA reads TGCGCCAGCAGCCAAGAAGACCCCCGACTAGCCCCTTCCTACGAGCAGTACTTC. As protein: CASSQEDPRLAPSYEQYF.

The rearrangement joins TRBV18 to TRBJ2-7, with 9 bases aligning to TRBD1. V was clipped by 6 bases and J by 0 bases; unmatched bases: 6. The CDR3 extends over 15 amino acids. Germline V lookup: CDR1 KGHSH, CDR2 LQKENI. CDR3 bases: TGTGCCAGCTCTACCGGGACAGGGTTCTCCTACGAGCAGTACTTC. Translated, it gives CASSTGTGFSYEQYF. The full variable domain, completed using reference TRBV18 and TRBJ2-7, is NAGVMQNPRHLVRRRGQEARLRCSPMKGHSHVYWYRQLPEEGLKFMVYLQKENIIDESGMPKERFSAEFPKEGPSILRIQQVVRGDSAAYFCASSTGTGFSYEQYFGPGTRLTVT.

The chain recombines TRBV29-1 with TRBJ2-5; D may be TRBD1 (7 bases). CDR1 is SQVTM and CDR2 is ANQGSEA in the germline V gene. The V end was cut by 3 bases, the J end by 2 bases, with 10 bases between. The CDR3 has 13 amino acids. The CDR3 is CSVDQGGQETQYF. The DNA of the CDR3 is TGCAGCGTTGACCAGGGGGGACAAGAGACCCAGTACTTC. Based on the CDR3 plus reference TRBV29-1 and TRBJ2-5, the full variable domain is SAVISQKPSRDICQRGTSLTIQCQVDSQVTMMFWYRQQPGQSLTLIATANQGSEATYESGFVIDKFPISRPNLTFSTLTVSNMSPEDSSIYLCSVDQGGQETQYFGPGTRLLVL.

This clone was detected a few times. The V and J genes are TRBV28 and TRBJ2-2; 8 bases fit TRBD2. CDR3 length: 17 residues. Germline CDR1 is MDHEN and CDR2 is SYDVKM. The V segment lost 6 bases and the J segment 8 bases; nucleotides outside the gene matches: 17. The CDR3 spells CASRRLSGRDIPGELFF. CDR3 sequence (DNA): TGTGCCAGCAGACGTCTCAGCGGGAGAGACATTCCTGGGGAGCTGTTTTTT. Full variable domain (remainder filled in from reference TRBV28 and TRBJ2-2): DVKVTQSSRYLVKRTGEKVFLECVQDMDHENMFWYRQDPGLGLRLIYFSYDVKMKEKGDIPEGYSVSREKKERFSLILESASTNQTSMYLCASRRLSGRDIPGELFFGEGSRLTVL.